Listed below are T cell receptor beta chains from one sample, sequenced in a study of blood T cell repertoires in COVID-19. Assay used: immunoSEQ multiplex PCR; TCRdb lists only in-frame clones, some missing. The profile covers around 150,000 clones, with roughly 77% appearing a single time and under 13% taken by the ten largest. The specimen was peripheral blood. These receptor sequences come from a human donor in a cohort sampled during active COVID-19. Both conserved end residues are part of each CDR3. The D gene is left open where the match is weak. Not every row has a clone size; where given, it reads once, few, many or a size class.

16	TRBJ2-3	TRBV7-2	.	TRBD2	TGTGCCAGCAGCCCTTCGGGCGGGAGGGCCGCAGATACGCAGTATTTT	CASSPSGGRAADTQYF
14	TRBJ2-5	TRBV10-3	.	TRBD2	TGTGCCATCAGGGGGACTAGCGGCCAAGAGACCCAGTACTTC	CAIRGTSGQETQYF
17	TRBJ1-2	TRBV7-9	.	TRBD1	TGTGCCAGCAGCGGAGGCCCCCGGGACAGGGACATCTATGGCTACACCTTC	CASSGGPRDRDIYGYTF
13	TRBJ2-7	TRBV5-6	.	TRBD1	TGTGCCAGCAGCCGTGGACAGGGGGACGAGCAGTACTTC	CASSRGQGDEQYF
14	TRBJ1-5	TRBV27	.	TRBD1	TGTGCCAGCAGCCGCAGGGGGGTGCTACAGCCCCAGCATTTT	CASSRRGVLQPQHF
14	TRBJ2-5	TRBV9	once	.	TGTGCCAGCAGCGTAGGGAGGTCCCCGGAGACCCAGTACTTC	CASSVGRSPETQYF
16	TRBJ1-6	TRBV10-3	.	TRBD1	TGTGCCATCAGTGGGGACAGTTACGGCTATAATTCACCCCTCCACTTT	CAISGDSYGYNSPLHF
16	TRBJ1-2	TRBV4-1	few	TRBD1	TGCGCCAGCAGCCAAGATACAGGGGCCCCTAACTATGGCTACACCTTC	CASSQDTGAPNYGYTF
14	TRBJ1-5	TRBV6-1	.	TRBD1	TGTGCCAGCAGTGAGGCAGGGGGCGGCCAGCCCCAGCATTTT	CASSEAGGGQPQHF
16	TRBJ2-5	TRBV20-1	.	.	TGCAGTGCTAGTCCCCTAGCACGGAAGTACCAAGAGACCCAGTACTTC	CSASPLARKYQETQYF
13	TRBJ2-7	TRBV11-2	.	.	TGTGCCAGCAGCTTACAAGCTCTCTACGAGCAGTACTTC	CASSLQALYEQYF
20	TRBJ2-2	TRBV3-1/TRBV3-2	.	TRBD2	TGTGCCAGCAGAACAACCGATAGGGGCGGACTAGCGGGGAACACCGGGGAGCTGTTTTTT	CASRTTDRGGLAGNTGELFF
14	TRBJ2-7	TRBV19	.	.	TGTGCCAGTAGTATTTCCGTTTTTTCCTACGAGCAGTACTTC	CASSISVFSYEQYF
14	TRBJ1-1	TRBV28	.	TRBD1	TGTGCCAGCATTCTGACAGGGATCGGCACTGAAGCTTTCTTT	CASILTGIGTEAFF
12	TRBJ1-3	TRBV9	.	.	TGTGCCAGCAAAGGGGCCGGAAACACCATATATTTT	CASKGAGNTIYF
16	TRBJ2-1	TRBV3-1/TRBV3-2	.	TRBD1	TGTGCCAGCAGCCGACAGACAGGGGGCGGCTACAATGAGCAGTTCTTC	CASSRQTGGGYNEQFF
14	TRBJ2-3	TRBV10-2	.	TRBD2	TGCGCCAGCAGAGGTAGCGGGGGGCAAGATACGCAGTATTTT	CASRGSGGQDTQYF
14	TRBJ2-4	TRBV3-1/TRBV3-2	.	.	TGTGCCAGCAGCCTCGGGACACCCCTAAACATTCAGTACTTC	CASSLGTPLNIQYF
14	TRBJ1-4	TRBV30	.	.	TGTGCCTGGAGCCGGCAGGGTACTTTTGAAAAACTGTTTTTT	CAWSRQGTFEKLFF
15	TRBJ2-7	TRBV28	.	.	TGTGCCAGCGCTTTCAATACGGCTAGGCCCTACGAGCAGTACTTC	CASAFNTARPYEQYF
15	TRBJ1-1	TRBV18	.	.	TGTGCCAGCTCACCGGGGAGGGCGCAGGGCACTGAAGCTTTCTTT	CASSPGRAQGTEAFF
16	TRBJ1-1	TRBV28	.	TRBD1	TGTGCCAGCAGCTTAAGACAGGGTGGTTGGTACACTGAAGCTTTCTTT	CASSLRQGGWYTEAFF
15	TRBJ1-3	TRBV3-1/TRBV3-2	many	.	TGTGCCAGCAGCCAAGGACAATTCTCTGGAAACACCATATATTTT	CASSQGQFSGNTIYF
14	TRBJ2-7	TRBV4-1	.	.	TGCGCCAGCAGCCAAGACAGGGGAGAATACGAGCAGTACTTC	CASSQDRGEYEQYF
13	TRBJ1-2	TRBV6-5	.	.	TGTGCCAGCAAGTTCAGAGGGAACTATGGCTACACCTTC	CASKFRGNYGYTF
16	TRBJ2-5	TRBV6-2/TRBV6-3	.	TRBD1	TGTGCCAGCAGCCCCAGGACAGGGGGTCCGAAAGAGACCCAGTACTTC	CASSPRTGGPKETQYF
16	TRBJ1-3	TRBV9	.	.	TGTGCCAGCAGCGTATCATGGGCGAGCTCTGGAAACACCATATATTTT	CASSVSWASSGNTIYF
15	TRBJ2-5	TRBV11-3	.	.	TGTGCCAGCAGCCCTCCTCGGAGGTCGCGGGAGACCCAGTACTTC	CASSPPRRSRETQYF
16	TRBJ1-4	TRBV11-1	.	TRBD1	TGTGCCAGCAGCGATGGGACAGGGTCCGATAATGAAAAACTGTTTTTT	CASSDGTGSDNEKLFF
13	TRBJ1-1	TRBV7-5	.	.	TGTGCCAGAAGCAGACAGGGCGACACTGAAGCTTTCTTT	CARSRQGDTEAFF
16	TRBJ1-2	TRBV4-1	few	TRBD1	TGCGCCAGCAGCCAAGAGGGTCTGGGACAGGGAACGGGCTACACCTTC	CASSQEGLGQGTGYTF
13	TRBJ1-5	TRBV18	.	.	TGTGCCAGCTCACCGAGGAACAATCAGCCCCAGCATTTT	CASSPRNNQPQHF
14	TRBJ1-3	TRBV12-1	.	.	TGTGCCAGCAGCTTCGCAAACCTATGCAAGACCATATATTTT	CASSFANLCKTIYF
15	TRBJ2-7	TRBV6-5	.	TRBD1	TGTGCCACCAAACCCCAGGACAGGGCCAGCTACGAGCAGTACTTC	CATKPQDRASYEQYF
16	TRBJ1-1	TRBV23-1	.	TRBD1	TGCGCCAGCAGTCATCCTACAGGGGACCCTAACACTGAAGCTTTCTTT	CASSHPTGDPNTEAFF
15	TRBJ2-3	TRBV19	.	TRBD2	TGTGCCAGTAGTATTATACTAGCGACCACAGATACGCAGTATTTT	CASSIILATTDTQYF
15	TRBJ2-2	TRBV12-5	.	TRBD2	TGTGCTAGTGGAATAGCGGGATCGAACACCGGGGAGCTGTTTTTT	CASGIAGSNTGELFF
14	TRBJ2-7	TRBV20-1	.	.	TGCAGTGCTAGTATGAACAGCCTTTCCTACGAGCAGTACTTC	CSASMNSLSYEQYF
13	TRBJ2-7	TRBV12-3/TRBV12-4	.	.	TGTGCCAGCAGTTTAGCACTCCCCTCCGAGCAGTACTTC	CASSLALPSEQYF
15	TRBJ2-1	TRBV9	once	TRBD2	TGTGCCAGCAGCGTAGGCGGGGGTTACTACAATGAGCAGTTCTTC	CASSVGGGYYNEQFF
14	TRBJ1-4	TRBV6-2/TRBV6-3	.	.	TGTGCCAGCAGCCGGGAGATTCTTAATGAAAAACTGTTTTTT	CASSREILNEKLFF
14	TRBJ1-5	TRBV7-8	medium-sized	TRBD1	TGTGCCAGCAGCTTGGGGACAGGGGGCCCGCCCCAGCATTTT	CASSLGTGGPPQHF
16	TRBJ1-1	TRBV4-3	.	.	TGCGCCAGCAGCCAAGTCGTAGGAGCAGAGAACACTGAAGCTTTCTTT	CASSQVVGAENTEAFF
14	TRBJ1-1	TRBV30	.	.	TGTGCCTGGAGTGGAGGTAGGGGGGGAACTGAAGCTTTCTTT	CAWSGGRGGTEAFF
15	TRBJ1-5	TRBV5-8	.	.	TGTGCCAGCAGCTTGGGCACAGGGACCAATCAGCCCCAGCATTTT	CASSLGTGTNQPQHF
15	TRBJ1-5	TRBV3-1/TRBV3-2	few	.	TGTGCCAGCAGCCAAGATACGGGGGGCAATCAGCCCCAGCATTTT	CASSQDTGGNQPQHF
13	TRBJ2-1	TRBV5-6	.	.	TGTGCCAGCAGCCCCCCCAGGTGGAATGAGCAGTTCTTC	CASSPPRWNEQFF